The rows below give T cell receptor beta chains drawn from one sample of a study of early T cells in non-severe SARS-CoV-2 infection. MiXCR was run by TCRdb on the 5' RACE reads, yielding one entry per CDR3 protein. In the table there are about 60,000 distinct CDR3 sequences, around 12% of which are singletons. The specimen was whole blood. The receptors come from an adult who was a healthcare worker with PCR-confirmed SARS-CoV-2 infection or an uninfected control (not recorded which). CDR3s include the opening cysteine and the closing phenylalanine or tryptophan. The order of the fields is CDR3 protein, CDR3 DNA, D gene, J gene, CDR3 length, clone size, V gene. The D gene is left open where the match is weak. Size tells how often a clone was seen (once, few, many) or the class of an expanded clone, and some rows leave it out.

CDR3 protein: CASSQISGGSVNEQFF
CDR3 DNA: TGCGCCAGCAGCCAGATATCAGGGGGGTCGGTGAATGAGCAGTTCTTC
D gene: NA
J gene: TRBJ2-1
CDR3 length: 16
clone size: NA
V gene: TRBV4-3

CDR3 protein: CASSLNRRVSYEQYF
CDR3 DNA: TGTGCCAGCAGCTTGAACAGGAGAGTCTCCTACGAGCAGTACTTC
D gene: NA
J gene: TRBJ2-7
CDR3 length: 15
clone size: NA
V gene: TRBV5-6

CDR3 protein: CASSVSGYQETQYF
CDR3 DNA: TGTGCCAGCAGCGTGTCTGGTTACCAAGAGACCCAGTACTTC
D gene: NA
J gene: TRBJ2-5
CDR3 length: 14
clone size: few
V gene: TRBV9

CDR3 protein: CASRNNSRTDTQYF
CDR3 DNA: TGTGCCAGCAGGAATAACTCGCGCACAGATACGCAGTATTTT
D gene: NA
J gene: TRBJ2-3
CDR3 length: 14
clone size: NA
V gene: TRBV5-5

CDR3 protein: CASSPQGWPDTQYF
CDR3 DNA: TGTGCCAGCAGCCCCCAGGGGTGGCCAGATACGCAGTATTTT
D gene: NA
J gene: TRBJ2-3
CDR3 length: 14
clone size: NA
V gene: TRBV7-2

CDR3 protein: CASSLDPVNTEAFF
CDR3 DNA: TGTGCCAGCAGCTTGGACCCGGTGAACACTGAAGCTTTCTTT
D gene: NA
J gene: TRBJ1-1
CDR3 length: 14
clone size: many
V gene: TRBV7-6

CDR3 protein: CASSFDRGTEAFF
CDR3 DNA: TGTGCCAGCAGTTTCGACAGGGGCACTGAAGCTTTCTTT
D gene: TRBD1
J gene: TRBJ1-1
CDR3 length: 13
clone size: many
V gene: TRBV27

CDR3 protein: CASSIQGYGYTF
CDR3 DNA: TGTGCCAGCAGTATACAGGGTTATGGCTACACCTTC
D gene: NA
J gene: TRBJ1-2
CDR3 length: 12
clone size: NA
V gene: TRBV12-3/TRBV12-4

CDR3 protein: CASSEGTSLIWEQFF
CDR3 DNA: TGTGCCAGCAGCGAGGGGACTAGCCTTATTTGGGAGCAGTTCTTC
D gene: TRBD2
J gene: TRBJ2-1
CDR3 length: 15
clone size: many
V gene: TRBV5-6

CDR3 protein: CASSLGQDTRAFF
CDR3 DNA: TGTGCCAGCAGTCTAGGACAGGATACGCGAGCTTTCTTT
D gene: TRBD1
J gene: TRBJ1-1
CDR3 length: 13
clone size: few
V gene: TRBV12-3/TRBV12-4

CDR3 protein: CSARLEGTDTQYF
CDR3 DNA: TGCAGTGCCAGGTTGGAGGGCACAGATACGCAGTATTTT
D gene: NA
J gene: TRBJ2-3
CDR3 length: 13
clone size: NA
V gene: TRBV20-1

CDR3 protein: CSAIRGVNEKLFF
CDR3 DNA: TGCAGTGCAATTCGGGGCGTTAATGAAAAACTGTTTTTT
D gene: NA
J gene: TRBJ1-4
CDR3 length: 13
clone size: NA
V gene: TRBV20-1

CDR3 protein: CASSQGTQETQYF
CDR3 DNA: TGCGCCAGCAGCCAAGGGACACAAGAGACCCAGTACTTC
D gene: NA
J gene: TRBJ2-5
CDR3 length: 13
clone size: many
V gene: TRBV4-1

CDR3 protein: CASSFPRASSPQDYGYTF
CDR3 DNA: TGTGCCAGCAGCTTCCCAAGGGCCAGTTCCCCTCAGGACTATGGCTACACCTTC
D gene: NA
J gene: TRBJ1-2
CDR3 length: 18
clone size: many
V gene: TRBV7-8

CDR3 protein: CASGRNRYTDTQYF
CDR3 DNA: TGTGCCAGCGGTCGGAACAGATACACAGATACGCAGTATTTT
D gene: NA
J gene: TRBJ2-3
CDR3 length: 14
clone size: NA
V gene: TRBV9

CDR3 protein: CASSSGTSGSWQETQYF
CDR3 DNA: TGTGCCAGCAGTTCCGGGACTAGCGGGAGTTGGCAAGAGACCCAGTACTTC
D gene: TRBD2
J gene: TRBJ2-5
CDR3 length: 17
clone size: NA
V gene: TRBV28

CDR3 protein: CATTGAGHTGELFF
CDR3 DNA: TGTGCCACCACCGGGGCTGGTCACACCGGGGAGCTGTTTTTT
D gene: NA
J gene: TRBJ2-2
CDR3 length: 14
clone size: many
V gene: TRBV27

CDR3 protein: CASSYSPGDSYEQYF
CDR3 DNA: TGTGCCAGCAGTTACTCGCCGGGGGACTCCTACGAGCAGTACTTC
D gene: NA
J gene: TRBJ2-7
CDR3 length: 15
clone size: few
V gene: TRBV6-6

CDR3 protein: CASRQRSGANVLTF
CDR3 DNA: TGTGCCAGCAGGCAGCGCTCTGGGGCCAACGTCCTGACTTTC
D gene: NA
J gene: TRBJ2-6
CDR3 length: 14
clone size: many
V gene: TRBV28

CDR3 protein: CASRRDRGANEKLFF
CDR3 DNA: TGTGCCAGCAGAAGGGACAGGGGGGCTAATGAAAAACTGTTTTTT
D gene: TRBD1
J gene: TRBJ1-4
CDR3 length: 15
clone size: many
V gene: TRBV2

CDR3 protein: CASSLRHRDQPQHF
CDR3 DNA: TGTGCCAGCAGCCTCAGGCACAGAGACCAGCCCCAGCATTTT
D gene: NA
J gene: TRBJ1-5
CDR3 length: 14
clone size: many
V gene: TRBV3-1

CDR3 protein: CASSFVGFETQYF
CDR3 DNA: TGTGCCAGCAGCTTCGTGGGTTTCGAGACCCAGTACTTC
D gene: NA
J gene: TRBJ2-5
CDR3 length: 13
clone size: many
V gene: TRBV7-8

CDR3 protein: CASSLVVGDKFF
CDR3 DNA: TGTGCCAGCAGCTTAGTGGTGGGTGATAAGTTCTTC
D gene: NA
J gene: TRBJ2-1
CDR3 length: 12
clone size: many
V gene: TRBV7-9

CDR3 protein: CASSLLQGGYTF
CDR3 DNA: TGTGCCAGCAGTTTACTCCAGGGTGGCTACACCTTC
D gene: NA
J gene: TRBJ1-2
CDR3 length: 12
clone size: few
V gene: TRBV12-3/TRBV12-4

CDR3 protein: CASSLVQDYEQYF
CDR3 DNA: TGTGCCAGCAGCTTGGTACAGGACTACGAGCAGTACTTC
D gene: NA
J gene: TRBJ2-7
CDR3 length: 13
clone size: NA
V gene: TRBV11-2

CDR3 protein: CASSLALAGTEQFF
CDR3 DNA: TGCGCCAGCAGCTTGGCACTAGCGGGAACCGAGCAGTTCTTC
D gene: TRBD2
J gene: TRBJ2-1
CDR3 length: 14
clone size: few
V gene: TRBV5-1

CDR3 protein: CASRASGAETQYF
CDR3 DNA: TGTGCCAGCCGGGCCTCTGGGGCGGAGACCCAGTACTTC
D gene: NA
J gene: TRBJ2-5
CDR3 length: 13
clone size: NA
V gene: TRBV19

CDR3 protein: CASNWGRINSPLHF
CDR3 DNA: TGTGCCAGCAACTGGGGCAGAATTAATTCACCCCTCCACTTT
D gene: NA
J gene: TRBJ1-6
CDR3 length: 14
clone size: NA
V gene: TRBV6-1

CDR3 protein: CSVAQGAYNEQFF
CDR3 DNA: TGCAGCGTAGCGCAGGGGGCCTACAATGAGCAGTTCTTC
D gene: TRBD1
J gene: TRBJ2-1
CDR3 length: 13
clone size: few
V gene: TRBV29-1

CDR3 protein: CASSPSAAPFQEQFF
CDR3 DNA: TGTGCCAGCAGTCCCTCAGCGGCCCCTTTTCAGGAGCAGTTCTTC
D gene: NA
J gene: TRBJ2-1
CDR3 length: 15
clone size: few
V gene: TRBV27

CDR3 protein: CASSTALTDTQYF
CDR3 DNA: TGTGCCAGCAGCACTGCCCTTACAGATACGCAGTATTTT
D gene: NA
J gene: TRBJ2-3
CDR3 length: 13
clone size: NA
V gene: TRBV9

CDR3 protein: CASSSNNQPQHF
CDR3 DNA: TGTGCCAGCAGCTCAAACAATCAGCCCCAGCATTTT
D gene: NA
J gene: TRBJ1-5
CDR3 length: 12
clone size: NA
V gene: TRBV7-2

CDR3 protein: CASGILAGTTDTQYF
CDR3 DNA: TGTGCCAGCGGTATACTAGCGGGGACCACAGATACGCAGTATTTT
D gene: TRBD2
J gene: TRBJ2-3
CDR3 length: 15
clone size: NA
V gene: TRBV7-8

CDR3 protein: CASSLRETGATFYEQYF
CDR3 DNA: TGTGCCAGCAGCTTAAGGGAGACAGGGGCGACTTTCTACGAGCAGTACTTC
D gene: TRBD1
J gene: TRBJ2-7
CDR3 length: 17
clone size: few
V gene: TRBV7-6

CDR3 protein: CASSVGGHTIYF
CDR3 DNA: TGTGCCAGCAGTGTTGGGGGGCACACCATATATTTT
D gene: NA
J gene: TRBJ1-3
CDR3 length: 12
clone size: NA
V gene: TRBV2

CDR3 protein: CSGPGTNNEQFF
CDR3 DNA: TGCAGCGGGCCGGGGACTAACAATGAGCAGTTCTTC
D gene: TRBD2
J gene: TRBJ2-1
CDR3 length: 12
clone size: NA
V gene: TRBV29-1

CDR3 protein: CASTIRTTIYEQYF
CDR3 DNA: TGTGCCAGCACCATCAGGACTACCATCTACGAGCAGTACTTC
D gene: NA
J gene: TRBJ2-7
CDR3 length: 14
clone size: few
V gene: TRBV6-1

CDR3 protein: CASRARTLTYEQYF
CDR3 DNA: TGTGCCAGCAGGGCGAGGACCCTAACCTACGAGCAGTACTTC
D gene: NA
J gene: TRBJ2-7
CDR3 length: 14
clone size: few
V gene: TRBV2

CDR3 protein: CATRQGGGNTIYF
CDR3 DNA: TGTGCCACGCGACAGGGAGGAGGGAACACCATATATTTT
D gene: TRBD1
J gene: TRBJ1-3
CDR3 length: 13
clone size: few
V gene: TRBV3-1

CDR3 protein: CASSPGTSGSYEQYF
CDR3 DNA: TGTGCCAGCAGTCCCGGGACTAGCGGTTCCTACGAGCAGTACTTC
D gene: TRBD2
J gene: TRBJ2-7
CDR3 length: 15
clone size: many
V gene: TRBV6-1